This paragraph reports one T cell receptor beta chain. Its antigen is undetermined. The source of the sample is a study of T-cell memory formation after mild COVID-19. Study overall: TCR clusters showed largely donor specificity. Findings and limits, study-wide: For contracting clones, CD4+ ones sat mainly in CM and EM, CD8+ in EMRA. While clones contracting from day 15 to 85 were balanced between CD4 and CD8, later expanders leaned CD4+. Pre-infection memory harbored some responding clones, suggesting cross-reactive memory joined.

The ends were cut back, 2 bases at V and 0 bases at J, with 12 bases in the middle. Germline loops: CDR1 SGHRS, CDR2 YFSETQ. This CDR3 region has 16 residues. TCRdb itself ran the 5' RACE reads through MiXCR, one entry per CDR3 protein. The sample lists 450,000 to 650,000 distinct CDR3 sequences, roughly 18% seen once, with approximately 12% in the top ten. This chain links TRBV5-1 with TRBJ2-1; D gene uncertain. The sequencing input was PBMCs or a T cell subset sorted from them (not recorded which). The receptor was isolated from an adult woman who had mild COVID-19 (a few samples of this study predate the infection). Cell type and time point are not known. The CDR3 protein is CASSFIISGSYNEQFF. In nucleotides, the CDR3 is TGCGCCAGCAGCTTCATTATATCGGGCTCCTACAATGAGCAGTTCTTC.